The clone carrying this T cell receptor (beta chain) showed up just once. Its specificity is unknown. V shed 3 bases and J shed 9 bases, with 9 bases lying between them. The CDR3 runs to 11 residues. Germline V gene data show CDR1 as MRHNA and CDR2 as SNTAGT. The assay was immunoSEQ multiplex PCR, and TCRdb's table has in-frame clones only and misses some. The data show 15,000 to 20,000 clones, roughly 90% seen once. These data originate in a study of PD-1 blockade in classical Hodgkin lymphoma. Whole-study findings and limits: Newly diagnosed patients reportedly trailed healthy donors in baseline TCR diversity. The drivers behind the repertoire differences, possibly disease activity or prior therapy, remain undefined.

Time point given: newly diagnosed, previously untreated cHL patient sample. CD4+ T cells were purified from thawed PBMCs by negative selection. A comparison was provided by newly diagnosed, untreated classical Hodgkin lymphoma PBMCs. The sequence was collected from a human donor with classical Hodgkin lymphoma. The specimen was CD4+ T cells from blood. The rearrangement joins TRBV6-4 to TRBJ2-7; maybe TRBD2 (6 bases). CDR3 protein: CASSDLGGQYF. The CDR3 bases are TGTGCCAGCAGTGATTTGGGAGGGCAGTACTTC.